These T cell receptor beta chains were read from a single sample in a study of blood T cells in healthy people across ages. MiXCR was run by TCRdb on the 5' RACE reads, yielding one entry per CDR3 protein. Of some 1.5 million distinct CDR3 sequences detected, about 28% appear once; the ten largest clones hold roughly 8.2%. Input material: blood. The receptors were gathered from a woman aged 25 to 45 in good health. Both conserved end residues are part of each CDR3. The D gene is left open where the match is weak. Not every row has a clone size; where given, it reads once, few, many or a size class.

clone size,J gene,D gene,CDR3 length,V gene,CDR3 protein,CDR3 DNA
many,TRBJ2-7,TRBD2,14,TRBV20-1,CSARASGSLNEQYF,TGCAGTGCTAGAGCCAGCGGGAGCCTAAACGAGCAGTACTTC
-,TRBJ2-1,TRBD2,15,TRBV4-3,CASSHLAGGDNEQVF,TGCGCCAGCAGCCACCTAGCGGGAGGGGACAATGAGCAGGTCTTC
many,TRBJ1-2,TRBD1,15,TRBV7-2,CASSSQGQGASGYTF,TGTGCCAGCAGCTCGCAGGGACAGGGGGCGTCTGGCTACACCTTC
-,TRBJ2-3,-,16,TRBV12-3/TRBV12-4,CASTSWAQVRTDTQYF,TGTGCCAGCACTTCTTGGGCCCAGGTTAGAACAGATACGCAGTATTTT
-,TRBJ1-2,TRBD1,16,TRBV20-1,CSARPTGGEANYGYTF,TGCAGTGCTAGACCTACAGGGGGCGAGGCCAACTATGGCTACACCTTC
-,TRBJ2-3,-,11,TRBV20-1,CSRRMSDTQYF,TGCAGCCGAAGGATGTCAGATACGCAGTATTTT
-,TRBJ2-3,-,16,TRBV3-1,CASSPRGGLAEGTQYF,TGTGCCAGCAGCCCACGCGGGGGCCTAGCGGAGGGTACGCAGTATTTT
few,TRBJ2-3,TRBD2,17,TRBV4-1,CASSQEPSGGRTDTQYF,TGCGCCAGCAGCCAAGAGCCTAGCGGGGGCCGTACAGATACGCAGTATTTT
-,TRBJ2-7,-,14,TRBV20-1,CSAEGGGGDYEQYF,TGCAGTGCTGAGGGTGGGGGGGGCGACTACGAGCAGTACTTC
-,TRBJ2-7,TRBD2,14,TRBV18,CASSPGRGVGEQYF,TGTGCCAGCTCACCAGGCCGGGGGGTCGGCGAGCAGTACTTC
-,TRBJ2-7,-,13,TRBV7-3,CASSLSGDDEQYF,TGTGCCAGCAGCTTATCGGGGGACGACGAGCAGTACTTC
few,TRBJ2-3,-,15,TRBV5-5,CASSLGPGRTDTQYF,TGTGCCAGCAGCTTGGGGCCGGGCCGCACAGATACGCAGTATTTT
few,TRBJ1-5,-,15,TRBV5-5,CASSLVVISNQPQHF,TGTGCCAGCAGCTTGGTCGTGATAAGCAATCAGCCCCAGCATTTT
-,TRBJ2-5,TRBD2,14,TRBV12-3/TRBV12-4,CASRRAGGRETQYF,TGTGCCAGCAGGCGAGCGGGGGGGCGTGAGACCCAGTACTTC
-,TRBJ2-5,-,14,TRBV18,CASSPKGEKETQYF,TGTGCCAGCTCACCAAAGGGGGAGAAAGAGACCCAGTACTTC
-,TRBJ1-2,TRBD1,13,TRBV30,CAWTPGQGYGYTF,TGTGCCTGGACACCGGGACAGGGCTATGGCTACACCTTC
-,TRBJ1-5,TRBD1,16,TRBV20-1,CSALSKTGASHQPQHF,TGCAGTGCTCTTTCTAAGACAGGGGCCTCCCATCAGCCCCAGCATTTT
-,TRBJ2-7,-,14,TRBV7-2,CASRKTRVDYEQYF,TGTGCCAGCAGGAAAACCAGGGTGGACTACGAGCAGTACTTC
few,TRBJ2-7,TRBD2,16,TRBV20-1,CSALGVPGTGGYEQYF,TGCAGTGCTTTGGGGGTCCCCGGGACGGGGGGCTACGAGCAGTACTTC
-,TRBJ1-4,-,14,TRBV11-2,CASSPGLGVEKLFF,TGTGCCAGCAGCCCCGGACTAGGGGTCGAAAAACTGTTTTTT
-,TRBJ2-3,-,14,TRBV5-1,CASSLDRFLVEQYF,TGCGCCAGCAGCTTGGACCGGTTTCTTGTTGAGCAGTATTTT
few,TRBJ2-4,TRBD1,16,TRBV5-4,CASSKGTGGNGDIQYF,TGTGCCAGCAGCAAAGGGACAGGGGGCAATGGGGACATTCAGTACTTC
few,TRBJ2-1,TRBD2,16,TRBV9,CASSVWTGGSYNEQFF,TGTGCCAGCAGCGTCTGGACGGGAGGTTCCTACAATGAGCAGTTCTTC
few,TRBJ1-1,-,14,TRBV3-1,CASSARTTTQVAFF,TGTGCCAGCAGCGCACGAACGACAACTCAGGTAGCTTTCTTT
-,TRBJ2-3,TRBD2,17,TRBV7-9,CASSPLRGLGGTDTQYF,TGTGCCAGCAGCCCGCTTCGGGGACTAGGAGGCACAGATACGCAGTATTTT
few,TRBJ2-5,-,13,TRBV2,CASSVQGKETQYF,TGTGCCAGCAGTGTCCAGGGGAAAGAGACCCAGTACTTC
-,TRBJ2-6,-,13,TRBV9,CASSVDRANVLTF,TGTGCCAGCAGCGTAGACAGGGCCAACGTCCTGACTTTC
few,TRBJ2-5,-,15,TRBV9,CASSLSGPSQETQYF,TGTGCCAGCAGCTTGTCGGGCCCAAGCCAAGAGACCCAGTACTTC
few,TRBJ2-2,-,16,TRBV6-5,CASSYSAGRNTGELFF,TGTGCCAGCAGTTACTCCGCGGGGAGGAACACCGGGGAGCTGTTTTTT
few,TRBJ2-3,-,14,TRBV12-3/TRBV12-4,CANSGKGPPDTQYF,TGTGCCAACTCAGGGAAGGGTCCCCCAGATACGCAGTATTTT
few,TRBJ2-3,TRBD2,14,TRBV30,CAWKVAGALDTQYF,TGTGCCTGGAAGGTAGCGGGAGCGTTAGATACGCAGTATTTT
many,TRBJ2-3,TRBD2,14,TRBV20-1,CSAKPSGTPDTQYF,TGCAGTGCTAAGCCTAGCGGGACCCCTGATACGCAGTATTTT
-,TRBJ2-1,TRBD2,22,TRBV11-2,CASSSAYRGQVHGTSGTNEQFF,TGTGCCAGCAGCTCCGCGTACCGGGGACAGGTACATGGGACTAGCGGGACCAATGAGCAGTTCTTC
few,TRBJ2-1,-,16,TRBV9,CASSFGRDSSYNEQFF,TGTGCCAGCAGCTTCGGCCGGGATAGCTCCTACAATGAGCAGTTCTTC
-,TRBJ2-3,-,19,TRBV21-1,CASSKMGPGRGRITDTQYF,TGTGCCAGCAGCAAAATGGGCCCTGGGCGGGGGCGAATCACAGATACGCAGTATTTT
-,TRBJ2-2,-,17,TRBV5-1,CASSRDTGPSNTGELFF,TGCGCCAGCAGTCGGGACACCGGACCCTCGAACACCGGGGAGCTGTTTTTT
-,TRBJ2-3,-,15,TRBV28,CASTDDLPSTDTQYF,TGTGCCAGCACCGACGACCTCCCTAGCACAGATACGCAGTATTTT
few,TRBJ2-1,TRBD2,17,TRBV7-2,CASSLVFGLAGDNEQFF,TGTGCCAGCAGCTTAGTCTTCGGACTAGCGGGAGACAATGAGCAGTTCTTC
many,TRBJ2-1,-,14,TRBV27,CASSPTASYNEQFF,TGTGCCAGCAGTCCAACCGCCTCCTACAATGAGCAGTTCTTC
many,TRBJ2-3,TRBD2,14,TRBV20-1,CSAKGLAGADTQYF,TGCAGTGCTAAAGGGCTAGCGGGGGCAGATACGCAGTATTTT
-,TRBJ1-5,-,15,TRBV20-1,CSAGGHRRSNQPQHF,TGCAGCGCTGGAGGACACCGTCGGAGCAATCAGCCCCAGCATTTT
-,TRBJ1-6,-,14,TRBV24-1,CATSDSTGISPLHF,TGTGCCACCAGTGATTCTACAGGGATTTCACCCCTCCACTTT
few,TRBJ2-2,TRBD1,14,TRBV5-1,CASTGQGITGELFF,TGCGCCAGCACCGGACAGGGTATAACCGGGGAGCTGTTTTTT